This T cell receptor (beta chain) was obtained from a study of beta chain features in type 1 diabetes. Points from the study as a whole: Within the patient group, naive, central memory and Treg TCRB repertoires appeared more similar to each other than within healthy donors.

Points on this clone: Antigen: not known.

Every isolated RNA sample was fully reverse transcribed, so sequencing captured expressed TCRB transcripts. The repertoire was sequenced with immunoSEQ multiplex PCR; TCRdb's copy has only in-frame clones and lacks some. The sample records fewer than 250,000 clones, about 9.3% being singletons. Sequenced material: naive CD4+ T cells from blood. This receptor was taken from a young woman in good health.

The CDR3 DNA sequence: TGTGCCAGCACCATAGCGGGAGAGCAGTTCTTC. Translation: CASTIAGEQFF. The chain combines TRBV6-1 with TRBJ2-1; TRBD2 agrees at 8 bases. The length of the CDR3 is 11 residues. V trimming: 7 bases; J trimming: 10 bases; junction bases outside the gene matches: 3. Germline CDR1 MNHNS, CDR2 SASEGT.